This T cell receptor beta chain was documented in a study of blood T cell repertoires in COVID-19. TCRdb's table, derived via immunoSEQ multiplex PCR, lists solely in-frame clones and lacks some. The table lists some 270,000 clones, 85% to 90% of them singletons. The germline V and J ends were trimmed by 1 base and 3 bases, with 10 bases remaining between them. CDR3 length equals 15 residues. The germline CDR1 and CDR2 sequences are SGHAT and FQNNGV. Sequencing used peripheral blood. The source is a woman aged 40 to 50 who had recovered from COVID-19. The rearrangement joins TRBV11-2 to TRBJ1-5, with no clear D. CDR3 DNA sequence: TGTGCCAGCAGCTTAGGCTTGAGAGCCAATCAGCCCCAGCATTTT. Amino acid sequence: CASSLGLRANQPQHF.